The 14 T cell receptor beta chains below come from one sample, sequenced in a study of T-cell memory formation after mild COVID-19. TCRdb re-analysed the 5' RACE reads in MiXCR, keeping a single row per CDR3 protein. The table has about 560,000 distinct CDR3 sequences, more than 15% seen once. The source material was PBMCs or a T cell subset sorted from them (not recorded which). These receptors originate from an adult woman who had mild COVID-19 (a few samples of this study predate the infection). Cell type and time point are not known.

The chain couples TRBV29-1 to TRBJ1-1; the D gene is possibly TRBD1 (5 bases). Germline CDR1 is SQVTM and CDR2 is ANQGSEA. This CDR3 is built from 15 residues. V was pared by 0 bases and J by 5 bases, with 16 bases between. The CDR3 DNA sequence: TGCAGCGTTGAAGATAGGTTTAGGGGATGGACTGAAGCTTTCTTT. Translation: CSVEDRFRGWTEAFF.

The chain employs TRBV20-1 and TRBJ1-4, with D maybe TRBD1 (5 bases). V was trimmed by 6 bases and J by 10 bases, leaving 15 bases between them. The CDR3 consists of 12 residues. From germline, CDR1 is DFQATT and CDR2 SNEGSKA (reference sequence). In DNA form, the CDR3 reads TGCAGTGCGACGGGGGGACGGACAAAACTGTTTTTT. Protein: CSATGGRTKLFF.

This clonotype appeared a few times. DNA of the CDR3: TGCGCCAGCAGCCCGCGACAGGGTGACTACGAGCAGTACTTC. This gives the protein CASSPRQGDYEQYF. The chain couples TRBV5-1 to TRBJ2-7; 7 bases agree with TRBD1. In germline, CDR1 is SGHRS, CDR2 YFSETQ. The CDR3 is 14 amino acids. The J segment lost 3 bases and the V segment lost 4 bases, leaving 7 bases of the junction unmatched.

The genes are TRBV5-5 and TRBJ1-6, with D tentatively TRBD1 (5 bases). The germline V gene has CDR1 SGHKS and CDR2 YYEKEE (reference sequence). The CDR3 contains 17 residues. Trimming stripped 4 bases from V and 6 bases from J, with 20 bases between. DNA of the CDR3: TGTGCCAGCAGCCTCAAGCAGTTACAGGCTTTTAATTCACCCCTCCACTTT. Amino acids: CASSLKQLQAFNSPLHF.

The rearrangement links TRBV29-1 to TRBJ1-1; D not certain. The CDR3 is 13 residues long. V was pared by 3 bases and J by 0 bases, with 8 bases between. Germline V gives CDR1 SQVTM, CDR2 ANQGSEA. CDR3 residues: CSVDGRVNTEAFF. For the CDR3, the DNA is TGCAGCGTTGACGGCCGGGTGAACACTGAAGCTTTCTTT. The entire variable domain, with the rest obtained from reference TRBV29-1 and TRBJ1-1, is as follows: SAVISQKPSRDICQRGTSLTIQCQVDSQVTMMFWYRQQPGQSLTLIATANQGSEATYESGFVIDKFPISRPNLTFSTLTVSNMSPEDSSIYLCSVDGRVNTEAFFGQGTRLTVV.

The chain joins TRBV9 to TRBJ2-7, with 10 bases fitting TRBD1. CDR3 length: 16 residues. Trimming removed 4 bases from V and 3 bases from J; junction bases left unmatched: 10. In germline, CDR1 is SGDLS, CDR2 YYNGEE. In DNA form, the CDR3 reads TGTGCCAGCAGCACATCCGGGACAGGGGATATCTACGAGCAGTACTTC. This gives the protein CASSTSGTGDIYEQYF.

This clonotype was counted between two and nine times. The chain couples TRBV29-1 to TRBJ2-7; D is unclear. Germline V gene data show CDR1 as SQVTM and CDR2 as ANQGSEA. The CDR3 contains 13 residues. Deletions cut 1 base from V and 3 bases from J, with 10 bases between. The CDR3 bases are TGCAGCGTTGAAGGGGGATCCGTCTACGAGCAGTACTTC. Amino acids: CSVEGGSVYEQYF.

This chain connects TRBV5-1 to TRBJ2-3; no definite D call. Trimming cost V 5 bases and J 6 bases, with 19 bases left between them. The CDR3 runs 15 residues. Germline-derived CDR1 and CDR2 are SGHRS and YFSETQ. CDR3 in amino acids: CASSAAGPERDTQYF. The CDR3 bases are TGCGCCAGCAGTGCCGCAGGACCGGAAAGGGATACGCAGTATTTT.

This clonotype has only a few counts. The chain couples TRBV24-1 to TRBJ2-7, with 12 bases fitting TRBD1. The CDR3 consists of 16 residues. The V gene's germline CDR1 is KGHDR and CDR2 SFDVKD. V lost 5 bases and J lost 3; bases outside the gene matches: 7. The CDR3 DNA is TGTGCCACCAGTGGCTGGGGACAGGGGGCTGGCTACGAGCAGTACTTC. Translating it yields CATSGWGQGAGYEQYF.

This clonotype was found a few times. The rearrangement joins TRBV11-2 to TRBJ2-5; TRBD2 is a possible D gene (5 bases). Germline V gives CDR1 SGHAT, CDR2 FQNNGV. This CDR3 is 15 amino acids long. V was shortened by 4 bases and J by 2 bases, with 14 bases between the two germline ends. The CDR3 here is CASSWELGVQETQYF. CDR3 sequence (DNA): TGTGCCAGCAGCTGGGAGCTTGGAGTACAAGAGACCCAGTACTTC.

The chain combines TRBV3-1 with TRBJ2-5; no clear D. CDR3 length: 15 amino acids. Germline loops: CDR1 LGHDT, CDR2 YNNKEL (reference sequence). The germline V and J ends were trimmed by 1 base and 3 bases, with 12 bases remaining between them. In DNA form, the CDR3 reads TGTGCCAGCAGCCAAGGCTGGCCGGATGAAGAGACCCAGTACTTC. Encoded protein: CASSQGWPDEETQYF.

In DNA, the CDR3 is TGTGCCAGCAGTTACTCGACAGGGGGATACACCGGGGAGCTGTTTTTT. Translating gives CASSYSTGGYTGELFF. The V gene is TRBV6-6, the J gene TRBJ2-2; 9 bases fit TRBD1. V was pared by 0 bases and J by 3 bases, with 2 bases of the junction left unmatched. In germline, CDR1 is MNHNY, CDR2 SVGAGI (reference sequence). The CDR3 is made up of 16 amino acids.

The chain employs TRBV12-3 or TRBV12-4 and TRBJ2-5; 8 nucleotides match TRBD2. This CDR3 spans 15 amino acids. Trimming at V came to 2 bases and at J to 5 bases, leaving 7 bases not matched to a gene. The CDR3 DNA is TGTGCCAGCAGTTTACCCCTGACTAGCGTGGAGACCCAGTACTTC. Translating gives CASSLPLTSVETQYF.

The chain links TRBV6-2 or TRBV6-3 to TRBJ2-1, with 7 bases fitting TRBD2. This CDR3 spans 16 amino acids. With 5 bases clipped from V and 1 base from J, the junction kept 8 bases outside the gene matches. CDR1 and CDR2 from the germline V gene are MNHEY and SVGEGT. The CDR3 DNA reads TGTGCCAGCAGTCGCCAGCGGGATTGGTCCTACAATGAGCAGTTCTTC. Translating gives CASSRQRDWSYNEQFF.